The next 18 T cell receptor beta chains were all read from a single sample in a study of OX40 agonist ivuxolimab in advanced cancers. Sequencing used immunoSEQ multiplex PCR; TCRdb keeps in-frame clones, though not all of them. This table has fewer than 95,000 clones, approximately 90% appearing once. The sequenced sample was CD4+ or CD8+ T cells sorted from blood, obtained in a trial of the OX40 agonist ivuxolimab. Every receptor here comes from an adult with an advanced solid tumor such as melanoma, head and neck, liver or kidney cancer.

The DNA for the CDR3 is TGTGCCAGCAGCTTAACATTAGCCTACGAGCAGTACTTC. This sequence encodes CASSLTLAYEQYF. The chain employs TRBV11-2 and TRBJ2-7; D remains ambiguous. Germline V gives CDR1 SGHAT, CDR2 FQNNGV. The CDR3 totals 13 residues. Trimming took 2 bases from V and 2 from J, leaving 7 bases between them.

This clone was detected once. This rearrangement joins TRBV28 to TRBJ2-7, with D possibly being TRBD1 (5 bases). The V gene's germline CDR1 is MDHEN and CDR2 SYDVKM. V shed 2 bases and J shed 9 bases, with 8 bases lying between them. There are 11 residues in the CDR3. CDR3: CASSLGARQYF. CDR3 bases: TGTGCCAGCAGTTTAGGGGCCCGGCAGTACTTC. Based on the CDR3 plus reference TRBV28 and TRBJ2-7, the full variable domain is DVKVTQSSRYLVKRTGEKVFLECVQDMDHENMFWYRQDPGLGLRLIYFSYDVKMKEKGDIPEGYSVSREKKERFSLILESASTNQTSMYLCASSLGARQYFGPGTRLTVT.

The chain uses TRBV27 and TRBJ1-1, with D unresolved. Trimming stripped 6 bases from V and 0 bases from J, with 8 bases between. CDR1 and CDR2 (germline): MNHEY, SMNVEV (reference sequence). The CDR3 extends over 13 amino acids. The chain's CDR3 is CASSSRVNTEAFF. The DNA of the CDR3 is TGTGCCAGCAGCTCGAGAGTGAACACTGAAGCTTTCTTT.

This rearrangement joins TRBV25-1 to TRBJ2-2; D possibly corresponds to TRBD2 (6 bases). With 1 base removed from V and 1 base from J, the gap between germline ends came to 13 bases. The CDR3 runs 17 residues. The germline gives CDR1 MGHDK, CDR2 SYGVNS. CDR3 DNA sequence: TGTGCCAGCAGTGAATCGGAAGGGACTGAGAACACCGGGGAGCTGTTTTTT. Translated, it gives CASSESEGTENTGELFF. Together with reference TRBV25-1 and TRBJ2-2, the CDR3 gives the full variable domain: EADIYQTPRYLVIGTGKKITLECSQTMGHDKMYWYQQDPGMELHLIHYSYGVNSTEKGDLSSESTVSRIRTEHFPLTLESARPSHTSQYLCASSESEGTENTGELFFGEGSRLTVL.

The rearrangement joins TRBV5-4 to TRBJ2-7; TRBD2 might be the D (6 bases). The CDR3 covers 14 residues. Trimming stripped 4 bases from V and 2 bases from J, with 13 bases between. Germline CDR1 reads SGHNT; CDR2 reads YYREEE (reference sequence). The CDR3 reads CASSGDFNPYEQYF. CDR3 bases: TGTGCCAGCAGCGGGGACTTCAACCCCTACGAGCAGTACTTC.

The chain joins TRBV27 to TRBJ2-1, with D possibly matching TRBD2 (6 bases). Germline lookup yields CDR1 MNHEY and CDR2 SMNVEV (reference sequence). The ends were cut back, 5 bases at V and 7 bases at J, with 21 bases in the middle. This CDR3 has 16 amino acids. CDR3 sequence: CASSTSPGSFLNEQFF. The CDR3 DNA sequence: TGTGCCAGCAGTACTAGCCCCGGGTCTTTCCTTAATGAGCAGTTCTTC.

V usage is TRBV29-1 and J usage is TRBJ2-6; possibly TRBD2 for D (6 bases). Germline CDR1 SQVTM, CDR2 ANQGSEA. The V and J ends lost 4 bases and 2 bases respectively, with 6 bases between them. This CDR3 comprises 13 residues. The CDR3 sequence: CSVGGAGANVLTF. Written as DNA, the CDR3 is TGCAGCGTTGGGGGGGCTGGGGCCAACGTCCTGACTTTC.

This sequence joins TRBV11-3 and TRBJ2-5; D is ambiguous. The CDR3 has 14 residues. The V end lost 0 bases, the J end lost 5 bases, and 10 bases lay between the germline ends. Germline values: CDR1 SGHNT, CDR2 YENEEA. The chain's CDR3 is CASSLDGPEETQYF. The CDR3, as DNA: TGTGCCAGCAGCTTAGATGGGCCCGAGGAGACCCAGTACTTC.

Comment on this clone: Other DNA sequences in the same sample also yield this CDR3. The chain combines TRBV28 with TRBJ2-4, with D maybe TRBD1 (8 bases). Germline V gives CDR1 MDHEN, CDR2 SYDVKM. V was trimmed by 6 bases and J by 8 bases, leaving 20 bases between them. The CDR3 consists of 15 residues. Written as DNA, the CDR3 is TGTGCCAGCAGCCTTCCATCTACAGGGGGGGACATTCAGTACTTC. As protein: CASSLPSTGGDIQYF.

This clone was detected once. The chain has TRBV18 and TRBJ1-1; D unclear. This CDR3 is built from 12 residues. The V end was cut by 3 bases, the J end by 0 bases, with 2 bases between. The germline gives CDR1 KGHSH, CDR2 LQKENI. The CDR3 is CASSPMNTEAFF. CDR3 sequence (DNA): TGTGCCAGCTCACCGATGAACACTGAAGCTTTCTTT.

The chain couples TRBV5-1 to TRBJ2-1; 7 bases line up with TRBD2. Germline V lookup: CDR1 SGHRS, CDR2 YFSETQ. The V segment lost 4 bases and the J segment 6 bases; nucleotides outside the gene matches: 22. The CDR3 contains 19 residues. The CDR3 region is CASSTGHREDKRGRNEQFF. CDR3 bases: TGCGCCAGCAGCACCGGCCACCGGGAGGATAAACGGGGACGCAATGAGCAGTTCTTC.

The chain links TRBV5-4 to TRBJ2-7; a possible D gene is TRBD1 (5 bases). V gave up 1 base and J gave up 5 bases, with 16 bases separating them. CDR3 length: 15 amino acids. The germline V gene has CDR1 SGHNT and CDR2 YYREEE (reference sequence). In DNA, the CDR3 is TGTGCCAGCAGCTTGCCCGGTACAGGTTCCAACGAGCAGTACTTC. Translated: CASSLPGTGSNEQYF. The variable domain in full, with the rest retrieved from reference TRBV5-4 and TRBJ2-7, is ETGVTQSPTHLIKTRGQQVTLRCSSQSGHNTVSWYQQALGQGPQFIFQYYREEENGRGNFPPRFSGLQFPNYSSELNVNALELDDSALYLCASSLPGTGSNEQYFGPGTRLTVT.

The chain joins TRBV6-5 to TRBJ1-1; D not certain. From germline, CDR1 is MNHEY and CDR2 SVGAGI. CDR3 size: 13 residues. Trimming removed 3 bases at V and 11 bases at J, with 16 bases between. The CDR3 nucleotides read TGTGCCAGCAGTTATTACGCCGGGATGGAGGCTTTCTTT. The encoded protein is CASSYYAGMEAFF.

This rearrangement joins TRBV6-6 to TRBJ1-5, with TRBD1 as a possible D gene (6 bases). The V gene's germline CDR1 is MNHNY and CDR2 SVGAGI (reference sequence). The CDR3 has 14 amino acids. V lost 0 bases and J 7 bases, leaving 10 bases between the germline ends. The DNA of the CDR3 is TGTGCCAGCAGTTACTCGGGGGCAGCCCAGCCCCAGCATTTT. Protein: CASSYSGAAQPQHF.

V gene TRBV28 combines with J gene TRBJ1-3, with 9 positions matching TRBD1. In germline, CDR1 is MDHEN, CDR2 SYDVKM. Trimming cost V 5 bases and J 0 bases; bases outside gene matches: 2. The CDR3 spans 15 residues. Here the CDR3 reads CASSEDRGSGNTIYF. The CDR3 nucleotides read TGTGCCAGCAGTGAGGACAGGGGCTCTGGAAACACCATATATTTT.

The rearrangement links TRBV11-3 to TRBJ1-1; unclear D gene. CDR1 and CDR2 (germline): SGHNT, YENEEA. The CDR3 covers 14 residues. V lost 2 bases and J 0 bases, leaving 7 bases between the germline ends. CDR3 loop: CASSLQVVNTEAFF. CDR3 nucleotide sequence: TGTGCCAGCAGCTTACAGGTGGTGAACACTGAAGCTTTCTTT.

V gene TRBV29-1 combines with J gene TRBJ2-7; D gene uncertain. CDR3 length: 14 amino acids. Trimming removed 4 bases at V and 3 bases at J, with 16 bases between. Looked up from germline, CDR1 is SQVTM and CDR2 is ANQGSEA. The CDR3 DNA follows: TGCAGCGTTGTCGAACACAGTAAATTCTACGAGCAGTACTTC. Protein: CSVVEHSKFYEQYF.

The rearrangement links TRBV5-6 to TRBJ1-1; 10 bases are shared with TRBD1. V lost 0 bases to trimming and J lost 3 bases; unmatched junction nucleotides: 8. In germline, CDR1 is SGHDT, CDR2 YYEEEE. There are 17 residues in the CDR3. CDR3: CASSLGRDRGFYTEAFF. CDR3 bases: TGTGCCAGCAGCTTGGGGCGGGACAGGGGTTTTTACACTGAAGCTTTCTTT.